The T cell receptor (beta chain) described here comes from a study of blood T cell repertoires in COVID-19 (dated by TCRdb to about 2020). For the study in its entirety: Samples covering the acute and convalescent phases of COVID-19 were provided by collaborators in the United States, Italy and Spain. The material from the prospective study consisted of cDNA or gDNA derived from T cells, B-cell-depleted T cells, or PBMCs. Deeply sampled blood TCRbeta repertoires from subjects exposed to, actively infected with, or recovered from COVID-19 were included in the dataset. A freely available public database, intended as a resource for researchers studying the immune response to SARS-CoV-2, is where the repertoires were released. The samples were drawn from two sources: the first 160 participants of the ongoing ImmuneRACE study, and fewer than 1,500 subjects contributed by 6 global collaborators. A de-identified subject ID, COVID-19 status, age in years and sex were almost always included in the sample metadata. Where available, HLA class I and class II types were obtained from metadata supplied by the sample provider rather than from assay-based typing.

TCRbeta CDR3 regions were amplified from genomic DNA by means of the immunoSEQ Assay, a bias-controlled multiplex PCR. In the original analysis: Within the assay, amplification of reference gene primers was used to estimate how many nucleated cells each sample contained. Sequence reads were collapsed and filtered to measure the absolute abundance of every unique TCRbeta CDR3 rearrangement. For each sample, productive Simpson clonality was calculated as the square root of Simpson's diversity index across productive rearrangements. TCRdb took over this immuneACCESS table, retaining in-frame rearrangements with V and J assigned. Such tables are incomplete; in checked studies, under half of the missing clones stem from an unresolved V gene, and the remainder is unexplained. V and J calls and clone size are those listed in that table; D and trimming were worked out from the DNA. In this sample the table shows some 390,000 clones, more than 70% of which occur a single time. Under 3% of the sample comes from the top ten.

At one collaborating source in Seattle, patients were enrolled during active infection and were followed longitudinally through the course of disease. Collaborating institutions collected whole blood in K2EDTA tubes following their own protocols. For TCRbeta analysis, collaborators shipped samples as frozen whole blood, isolated PBMCs, or DNA extracted from either of those sample types. What the work shows at the level of the full study, not this receptor alone: How much clinical and demographic metadata was included differed by source and by participant, and the metadata was provided uncurated.

The junction shows trimming of 0 bases on V and 1 base on J, and the gene matches do not reach 5 bases of it. The cysteine opens and the phenylalanine closes a CDR3 of 17 amino acids. CDR3 DNA is the only sequence kept; it has 51 bases, read in frame from the first base. The germline V gene yields MGHRA for CDR1 and YSYEKL for CDR2. A word on this clone: The target of this receptor is not known. Qualities for individual bases were not recorded, and no much larger clone is one base off.

This receptor was obtained from an older woman with COVID-19, enrolled during active disease. The material sequenced was peripheral blood. The rearrangement combines TRBV4-1 with TRBJ1-3; 8 central bases correspond to TRBD1. The CDR3 region reads CASSQEPGTGSGNTIYF. The bases read TGCGCCAGCAGCCAAGAACCCGGGACAGGATCTGGAAACACCATATATTTT.